The next 11 T cell receptor beta chains were all read from a single sample in a study of cytomegalovirus exposure and HLA in healthy donors. In the PCR, 60 Vbeta and 13 Jbeta primers were used. Method: immunoSEQ multiplex PCR; TCRdb's copy keeps in-frame clones and lacks some. The table shows 150,000 to 200,000 clones, with 65% to 80% occurring only once. Sequenced: PBMCs. These receptors were taken from a woman in her thirties or forties in good health and CMV-seronegative.

The gene calls are TRBV14 and TRBJ2-3; 7 bases match TRBD2. V shed 4 bases and J 5 bases; nucleotides not matched to a gene: 12. Germline values: CDR1 SGHDN, CDR2 FVKESK. The CDR3 extends over 16 amino acids. CDR3 in DNA: TGTGCCAGCAGCCGAGCGGGGCGTAGGCCATTAGATACGCAGTATTTT. Translated: CASSRAGRRPLDTQYF.

The chain couples TRBV5-1 to TRBJ2-1; a possible D gene is TRBD1 (6 bases). V shed 1 base and J shed 0 bases, with 11 bases lying between them. The CDR3 has 16 residues. Germline CDR1 SGHRS, CDR2 YFSETQ. In DNA, the CDR3 is TGCGCCAGCAGCTTGCGGACAGTCCCCTCCTACAATGAGCAGTTCTTC. Encoded protein: CASSLRTVPSYNEQFF.

The chain is built from TRBV28 and TRBJ2-1; TRBD2 matches 10 bases. CDR3 length: 17 residues. Germline V gene sequence: CDR1 MDHEN, CDR2 SYDVKM. With V trimmed by 3 bases and J by 12 bases, 17 bases remained unmatched. The CDR3 nucleotides are TGTGCCAGCAGTTTCGGGACTAGGGGACTAGCGCACAGGAGGCAGTTCTTC. Protein: CASSFGTRGLAHRRQFF.

The chain couples TRBV6-1 to TRBJ1-2, with D perhaps matching TRBD1 (5 bases). Germline values: CDR1 MNHNS, CDR2 SASEGT. The CDR3 contains 15 residues. Trimming shortened V by 6 bases and J by 8 bases, and 22 bases separated the two germline ends. CDR3 amino acids: CASSLSAGTIKGYTF. The CDR3 coding sequence is TGTGCCAGCAGCCTAAGCGCCGGGACTATAAAGGGCTACACCTTC.

In its sample, this clone was seen once. The gene calls are TRBV28 and TRBJ2-7, with D possibly matching TRBD2 (6 bases). Trimming removed 5 bases from V and 2 bases from J, with 13 bases in between. Germline V gives CDR1 MDHEN, CDR2 SYDVKM. CDR3 length: 14 amino acids. CDR3 residues: CASSRQGLPYEQYF. CDR3 sequence (DNA): TGTGCCAGCAGTCGGCAGGGACTTCCCTACGAGCAGTACTTC.

J is TRBJ1-3 and V is TRBV7-2, with D possibly matching TRBD1 (5 bases). The CDR3 contains 16 residues. Germline V gives CDR1 SGHTA, CDR2 FQGNSA. Trimming removed 0 bases at V and 0 bases at J, with 9 bases between. CDR3 in amino acids: CASSLATGDSGNTIYF. CDR3 sequence (DNA): TGTGCCAGCAGCTTAGCGACGGGGGACTCTGGAAACACCATATATTTT.

This chain uses TRBV7-8 with TRBJ2-2; no clear D. Trimming left V 5 bases short and J 5 bases short, with 6 bases between. CDR3 length: 12 amino acids. The germline gives CDR1 SGHVS, CDR2 FQNEAQ. This CDR3 is CASSNQTGELFF. Here the CDR3 DNA reads TGTGCCAGCAGCAACCAGACCGGGGAGCTGTTTTTT.

This clone is medium-sized in the sample. The chain carries TRBV6-6 and TRBJ2-6; the D gene is possibly TRBD2 (6 bases). Germline loops: CDR1 MNHNY, CDR2 SVGAGI (reference sequence). Trimming removed 0 bases from V and 2 bases from J, with 8 bases in between. CDR3 length: 16 amino acids. The CDR3, as DNA: TGTGCCAGCAGTTACTCGCCGGGGGCTGGGGCCAACGTCCTGACTTTC. This codes for CASSYSPGAGANVLTF.

The V and J genes are TRBV29-1 and TRBJ2-2, with TRBD2 matching over 9 bases. V lost 7 bases, J lost 1 base, and 4 bases stayed unmatched. The CDR3 is 14 amino acids. The germline V gene has CDR1 SQVTM and CDR2 ANQGSEA. DNA of the CDR3: TGCAGCGCTATGACTAGCGGGAACACCGGGGAGCTGTTTTTT. Residues: CSAMTSGNTGELFF.

The genes are TRBV15 and TRBJ1-6; D may be TRBD1 (5 bases). The CDR3 is 15 amino acids. The V gene's germline CDR1 is LNHNV and CDR2 YYDKDF (reference sequence). V was trimmed by 0 bases and J by 7 bases, leaving 10 bases between them. The CDR3 DNA is TGTGCCACCAGCAGAGATCCGGGGGAGAATTCACCCCTCCACTTT. Translating it yields CATSRDPGENSPLHF.

The chain has TRBV30 and TRBJ2-3, with TRBD1 identical over 8 bases. The V segment lost 1 base and the J segment 2 bases; nucleotides outside the gene matches: 14. This CDR3 is built from 18 residues. Per germline, CDR1 GTSNPN and CDR2 SVGIG (reference sequence). CDR3 amino acids: CAWSGTGLGIPPTDTQYF. In nucleotides, the CDR3 is TGTGCCTGGAGTGGGACAGGGTTGGGCATCCCTCCCACAGATACGCAGTATTTT.